These 2 T cell receptor beta chains originate from one sample sequenced in a study of blood T cell repertoires in COVID-19. Profiled with immunoSEQ multiplex PCR; TCRdb holds only in-frame clones, not every one. Among 210,000 or so clones, about 90% were seen once, and the ten largest hold roughly 2%. The sample comprised peripheral blood. The receptors shown here come from a man aged 40-55 years with active or convalescent COVID-19.

The chain couples TRBV6-5 to TRBJ1-1; TRBD1 matches at 11 bases. V trimming: 4 bases; J trimming: 7 bases; junction bases outside the gene matches: 2. This CDR3 region has 13 residues. Germline CDR1 is MNHEY and CDR2 is SVGAGI. The CDR3 loop is CASSWGQGGEAFF. The CDR3 region has the DNA TGTGCCAGCAGTTGGGGACAGGGGGGTGAAGCTTTCTTT.

In this sample, this clone turned up once. The CDR3 DNA sequence: TGCGCCAGCAGTCAATCTCGCCAAGCGGGAGGACCAGATACGCAGTATTTT. This gives the protein CASSQSRQAGGPDTQYF. This sequence joins TRBV23-1 and TRBJ2-3; TRBD2 matches at 9 bases. TRBV23-1 is an ORF for which the function is uncertain. The length of the CDR3 is 17 residues. V shed 0 bases, J shed 4 bases, and the junction held 8 bases outside the gene matches.